These 24 T cell receptor beta chains share one sample of origin, sequenced in a study of blood T cell repertoires in COVID-19. Here immunoSEQ multiplex PCR was the method, and the copy in TCRdb shows in-frame clones only, minus some. The repertoire consists of around 160,000 clones, with roughly 90% occurring once and the leading ten covering about 3%. The sequenced material came from peripheral blood. These receptors originate from a man between 60 and 75 years old with acute or convalescent COVID-19.

The rearrangement joins TRBV25-1 to TRBJ2-1; 11 bases map to TRBD1. J was trimmed by 6 bases and V by 2 bases; bases with no gene match: 3. Germline lookup yields CDR1 MGHDK and CDR2 SYGVNS. This CDR3 has 15 residues. The CDR3 sequence: CASSEGQGAGNEQFF. The CDR3, as DNA: TGTGCCAGCAGTGAAGGACAGGGGGCTGGCAATGAGCAGTTCTTC.

In this sample, this clone turned up a few times. The J gene is TRBJ1-1, the V gene TRBV5-1; TRBD1 matches 8 bases. The CDR3 totals 16 residues. J gave up 3 bases and V 0 bases, and 7 bases lay outside the gene matches. Per germline, CDR1 SGHRS and CDR2 YFSETQ. This CDR3 reads CASSLGGQGLDTEAFF. DNA for the CDR3: TGCGCCAGCAGCTTGGGCGGACAGGGATTGGACACTGAAGCTTTCTTT.

V is TRBV10-2 and J is TRBJ2-1; TRBD2 matches 12 bases. Trimming at V came to 8 bases and at J to 9 bases, leaving 5 bases not matched to a gene. The CDR3 contains 13 residues. CDR1 WSHSY and CDR2 SAAADI come from the germline V gene. CDR3 coding DNA: TGCGCCAGCCTGCTAGCGGGGGGGGGTGAGCAGTTCTTC. Protein: CASLLAGGGEQFF.

V is TRBV30 and J is TRBJ1-5; D is perhaps TRBD1 (5 bases). The germline V gene has CDR1 GTSNPN and CDR2 SVGIG (reference sequence). The CDR3 contains 14 residues. The V gene lost 0 bases and the J gene lost 7 bases, with 13 bases spanning the gap. The CDR3 spells CAWSVEQGRQPQHF. The DNA for the CDR3 is TGTGCCTGGAGTGTTGAGCAGGGAAGGCAGCCCCAGCATTTT. The full variable domain, with the rest looked up from reference TRBV30 and TRBJ1-5, is SQTIHQWPATLVQPVGSPLSLECTVEGTSNPNLYWYRQAAGRGLQLLFYSVGIGQISSEVPQNLSASRPQDRQFILSSKKLLLSDSGFYLCAWSVEQGRQPQHFGDGTRLSIL.

J is TRBJ2-7 and V is TRBV7-9, with TRBD1 identical over 10 bases. The CDR3 has 14 residues. Per germline, CDR1 SEHNR and CDR2 FQNEAQ (reference sequence). The junction had 7 bases not matched to a gene; V was cut back by 5 bases and J by 6 bases. The CDR3 DNA is TGTGCCAGCAGCCTTGGGACAGGGGTTAGCGAGCAGTACTTC. Protein product: CASSLGTGVSEQYF. Full variable domain (outside the CDR3, taken from reference TRBV7-9 and TRBJ2-7): DTGVSQNPRHKITKRGQNVTFRCDPISEHNRLYWYRQTLGQGPEFLTYFQNEAQLEKSRLLSDRFSAERPKGSFSTLEIQRTEQGDSAMYLCASSLGTGVSEQYFGPGTRLTVT.

The CDR3 DNA follows: TGTGCCAGCAGCTCCCCACGGGCAGGAGGTACTGAAGCTTTCTTT. This translates into CASSSPRAGGTEAFF. V and J are TRBV11-2 and TRBJ1-1, with no clear D. Trimming left V 4 bases short and J 5 bases short, with 17 bases between. The germline gives CDR1 SGHAT, CDR2 FQNNGV. This CDR3 contains 15 residues. The full variable domain, completed using reference TRBV11-2 and TRBJ1-1, is EAGVAQSPRYKIIEKRQSVAFWCNPISGHATLYWYQQILGQGPKLLIQFQNNGVVDDSQLPKDRFSAERLKGVDSTLKIQPAKLEDSAVYLCASSSPRAGGTEAFFGQGTRLTVV.

In this sample, this clone turned up a few times. The V call is TRBV13, the J call TRBJ1-4; 8 bases agree with TRBD1. The germline V gene encodes CDR1 PRHDT and CDR2 FYEKMQ (reference sequence). V gave up 1 base and J gave up 5 bases; unmatched junction bases: 3. CDR3 size: 15 residues. CDR3 amino acids: CASSLATGVNEKLFF. The DNA of the CDR3 is TGTGCCAGCAGCTTAGCGACAGGGGTAAATGAAAAACTGTTTTTT.

The rearrangement joins TRBV27 to TRBJ2-1; 11 bases map to TRBD2. Germline V gene lookup returns CDR1 MNHEY and CDR2 SMNVEV (reference sequence). This CDR3 contains 17 residues. J lost 7 bases, V lost 2 bases, and 10 bases had no gene match. CDR3 in amino acids: CASSLPHLAGGPNEQFF. CDR3 in DNA: TGTGCCAGCAGTTTACCCCACTTAGCGGGGGGGCCGAATGAGCAGTTCTTC.

J is TRBJ2-2 and V is TRBV30, with TRBD1 identical over 9 bases. The CDR3 spans 15 residues. Trimming at V came to 0 bases and at J to 8 bases, leaving 7 bases not matched to a gene. Germline loops: CDR1 GTSNPN, CDR2 SVGIG (reference sequence). CDR3 protein: CAWSVEQGAMGELFF. In DNA form, the CDR3 reads TGTGCCTGGAGTGTGGAACAGGGGGCTATGGGGGAGCTGTTTTTT.

V and J are TRBV7-2 and TRBJ2-7, with D perhaps TRBD2 (6 bases). Germline V CDR1 and CDR2: SGHTA, FQGNSA. Trimming removed 4 bases at V and 5 bases at J, with 12 bases between. This CDR3 has 13 residues. The DNA for the CDR3 is TGTGCCAGCAGCTCCGACCGGGGGAACGAGCAGTACTTC. It encodes CASSSDRGNEQYF.

This rearrangement joins TRBV13 to TRBJ1-1, with D possibly matching TRBD1 (5 bases). Germline CDR1 and CDR2: PRHDT and FYEKMQ (reference sequence). The V gene lost 5 bases and the J gene lost 6 bases, with 16 bases spanning the gap. The CDR3 loop spans 14 amino acids. The CDR3 DNA reads TGTGCCAGCAGCATAAAGGTTCGGGGGGCTGAAGCTTTCTTT. Protein product: CASSIKVRGAEAFF. The full variable domain, in which reference TRBV13 and TRBJ1-1 provide the parts outside the CDR3, is AAGVIQSPRHLIKEKRETATLKCYPIPRHDTVYWYQQGPGQDPQFLISFYEKMQSDKGSIPDRFSAQQFSDYHSELNMSSLELGDSALYFCASSIKVRGAEAFFGQGTRLTVV.

V usage is TRBV11-2 and J usage is TRBJ1-3; D might be TRBD1 (5 bases). Per germline, CDR1 SGHAT and CDR2 FQNNGV. CDR3 length equals 16 residues. The V end was cut by 5 bases, the J end by 0 bases, with 14 bases between. The DNA for the CDR3 is TGTGCCAGCAGCCTATACAAGACAGTCTCTGGAAACACCATATATTTT. This sequence encodes CASSLYKTVSGNTIYF.

This clone turned up a few times. This rearrangement joins TRBV7-2 to TRBJ2-7; D remains unclear. Looked up from germline, CDR1 is SGHTA and CDR2 is FQGNSA. V was clipped by 5 bases and J by 5 bases, with 7 bases between them. The CDR3 has 11 residues. Written as DNA, the CDR3 is TGTGCCAGCAGCCTTCTAAACGAGCAGTACTTC. It translates to CASSLLNEQYF.

In this sample, this clone turned up a few times. The chain links TRBV5-1 to TRBJ1-1; TRBD1 might be the D (6 bases). Trimming cost V 4 bases and J 4 bases, with 20 bases left between them. The CDR3 consists of 16 residues. The germline CDR1 and CDR2 sequences are SGHRS and YFSETQ. CDR3 sequence (DNA): TGCGCCAGCAGCGTTGGTAATCACAGGGAGCCCACTGAAGCTTTCTTT. Translated, it gives CASSVGNHREPTEAFF.

The V call is TRBV20-1, the J call TRBJ1-1, with D possibly being TRBD1 (6 bases). The CDR3 loop spans 14 amino acids. CDR1 and CDR2 from the germline V gene are DFQATT and SNEGSKA (reference sequence). V lost 3 bases, J lost 4 bases, and 15 bases lay in between. The CDR3 coding sequence is TGCAGTGCTAGTCGGGGGGGCGCGGGCACTGAAGCTTTCTTT. Amino acid sequence: CSASRGGAGTEAFF.

This rearrangement joins TRBV6-6 to TRBJ1-3, with 7 positions matching TRBD1. CDR1 and CDR2 from the germline V gene are MNHNY and SVGAGI (reference sequence). V shed 5 bases, J shed 7 bases, and the junction held 2 bases outside the gene matches. The CDR3 runs to 12 residues. The CDR3 bases are TGTGCCAGCAGTAAACAGGGGAACACCATATATTTT. Protein: CASSKQGNTIYF.

Only one count was recorded for this clone. The rearrangement uses TRBV24-1 and TRBJ1-1; tentatively, D is TRBD1 (6 bases). Germline loops: CDR1 KGHDR, CDR2 SFDVKD. The CDR3 has 14 amino acids. Between the trimmed V and J ends, which lost 5 bases and 2 bases, there was a span of 11 bases. The chain's CDR3 is CATSGGLGNTEAFF. As DNA, the CDR3 is TGTGCCACCAGTGGGGGGCTCGGAAACACTGAAGCTTTCTTT.

The chain carries TRBV4-1 and TRBJ2-4, with 9 bases lining up with TRBD1. The CDR3 runs 16 residues. V lost 4 bases, J lost 2 bases, and 6 bases stayed unmatched. The germline V gene encodes CDR1 MGHRA and CDR2 YSYEKL. For the CDR3, the DNA is TGCGCCAGCAGCCGCCCCGGGACAGGGTCCAAAAACATTCAGTACTTC. It encodes CASSRPGTGSKNIQYF.

This clone was recorded once. V is TRBV4-1 and J is TRBJ2-7; 10 bases fit TRBD2. Germline trimming cut 3 bases from V and 2 bases from J; bases unmatched to any gene: 10. Germline CDR1 MGHRA, CDR2 YSYEKL. The CDR3 is 17 amino acids. CDR3 amino acids: CASSQGPPGLATYEQYF. The CDR3 DNA follows: TGCGCCAGCAGCCAGGGCCCTCCGGGACTAGCGACCTACGAGCAGTACTTC.

The V gene is TRBV19, the J gene TRBJ1-2, with 10 bases fitting TRBD1. Germline CDR1 reads LNHDA; CDR2 reads SQIVND (reference sequence). CDR3 length: 14 amino acids. Trimming cost V 5 bases and J 7 bases; bases outside gene matches: 7. CDR3: CASSSTGGKGGYTF. The CDR3 DNA reads as TGTGCCAGTAGTTCGACAGGGGGCAAGGGTGGCTACACCTTC.

The CDR3: CASSASTGSGAEAFF. The CDR3, as DNA: TGTGCCAGCAGTGCCTCGACAGGGTCAGGGGCTGAAGCTTTCTTT. This sequence joins TRBV28 and TRBJ1-1, with TRBD1 matching 7 bases. V was clipped by 5 bases and J by 6 bases; unmatched bases: 12. Germline values: CDR1 MDHEN, CDR2 SYDVKM. This CDR3 has 15 residues.

This clone showed up just once. V is TRBV7-9 and J is TRBJ1-5; D perhaps matches TRBD1 (5 bases). V shed 5 bases and J shed 4 bases, with 12 bases lying between them. The CDR3 loop spans 14 amino acids. CDR1 and CDR2 from the germline V gene are SEHNR and FQNEAQ (reference sequence). This chain's CDR3 is CASSQGAGNQPQHF. The CDR3, as DNA: TGTGCCAGCAGCCAAGGGGCGGGGAATCAGCCCCAGCATTTT. The whole variable domain, remainder taken from reference TRBV7-9 and TRBJ1-5, is DTGVSQNPRHKITKRGQNVTFRCDPISEHNRLYWYRQTLGQGPEFLTYFQNEAQLEKSRLLSDRFSAERPKGSFSTLEIQRTEQGDSAMYLCASSQGAGNQPQHFGDGTRLSIL.

This chain joins TRBV5-5 and TRBJ1-6; D gene unclear. This CDR3 comprises 15 residues. Trimming stripped 1 base from V and 6 bases from J, with 11 bases between. Germline-derived CDR1 and CDR2 are SGHKS and YYEKEE (reference sequence). The CDR3 here is CASSLYEQSNSPLHF. The CDR3 DNA reads as TGTGCCAGCAGCTTGTACGAACAAAGTAATTCACCCCTCCACTTT. The whole variable domain, filled in from reference TRBV5-5 and TRBJ1-6, reads DAGVTQSPTHLIKTRGQQVTLRCSPISGHKSVSWYQQVLGQGPQFIFQYYEKEERGRGNFPDRFSARQFPNYSSELNVNALLLGDSALYLCASSLYEQSNSPLHFGNGTRLTVT.

The rearrangement joins TRBV18 to TRBJ1-2; TRBD1 agrees at 7 bases. Germline assignment: CDR1 KGHSH and CDR2 LQKENI. CDR3 length: 15 amino acids. V dropped 5 bases and J dropped 1; count of bases not matched to a gene: 7. The CDR3 here is CASSSGTELNYGYTF. The CDR3 DNA reads TGTGCCAGCTCATCCGGGACAGAACTTAACTATGGCTACACCTTC.